This record covers a single T cell receptor (beta chain). Its recognized antigen is unknown. Base qualities are not provided; no much larger clone lies one nucleotide away. This same CDR3 is encoded by further DNA sequences in the sample. Inclusive of the bounding cysteine and phenylalanine, the CDR3 is 14 residues long. The CDR3 DNA has 42 bases and is translated from base 1. The germline V gene encodes CDR1 SGDLS and CDR2 YYNGEE. V loses 0 bases of germline sequence and J loses 0 bases, and the interval between the two ends is 7 bases. This record comes from a study of control samples from healthy donors and cancer patients (dated by TCRdb to the early 2020s). The library was prepared using the immunoSEQ multiplex PCR assay. TCRdb obtained this table from immuneACCESS and retained in-frame rearrangements with V and J assigned. These tables miss some clones; where compared with another copy, unresolved V genes account for less than half of the shortfall, and the remainder is unexplained. Counted in this sample were roughly 150,000 clones; around 90% of them appeared once. The ten largest clones take up 4% to 5.5% of the sample.

Material for sequencing was blood. The sequence is built from TRBV9 and TRBJ2-7; there is no confident call for the D gene. The receptor was isolated from a young man in good health. Read as DNA, the sequence is TGTGCCAGCAGCGTAGAAGGCAGCTCCTACGAGCAGTACTTC. Its translation reads: CASSVEGSSYEQYF.